A selection of T cell receptor beta chains follows, all from one sample in a study of CD8 T cells in Susac syndrome. TCRdb reprocessed the immunoSEQ multiplex PCR reads via MiXCR and lists one record per CDR3 protein. The table has about 94,000 distinct CDR3 sequences, 85% to 95% seen once; the top ten hold over 0.3%. The sequenced sample consisted of CD4+ T cells from PBMCs. The source of these receptors is a human donor with Susac syndrome. Each CDR3 is given with its conserved first and last residue. The order of the fields is CDR3 DNA, CDR3 protein, D gene, V gene, clone size, J gene. A D gene is named only where the DNA matches it firmly. Size is omitted from some rows. Given values are once, few, many or a class for expanded clones.

CDR3 DNA: TGTGCCAGCAGCACCGCGGGACTCGGTGATGAGACCCAGTACTTC; CDR3 protein: CASSTAGLGDETQYF; D gene: NA; V gene: TRBV11-3; clone size: NA; J gene: TRBJ2-5
CDR3 DNA: TGTGCCAGCAGGAAGGATGGGACAGGGAACACTGAAGCTTTCTTT; CDR3 protein: CASRKDGTGNTEAFF; D gene: TRBD1; V gene: TRBV2; clone size: NA; J gene: TRBJ1-1
CDR3 DNA: TGCAGCGTTGGAGAAGATAGACAGGGAGACATTCAGTACTTC; CDR3 protein: CSVGEDRQGDIQYF; D gene: TRBD1; V gene: TRBV29-1; clone size: NA; J gene: TRBJ2-4
CDR3 DNA: TGTGCCAGCAGCCCAGTCGGGGGCCTCACTGAAGCTTTCTTT; CDR3 protein: CASSPVGGLTEAFF; D gene: NA; V gene: TRBV6-2/TRBV6-3; clone size: NA; J gene: TRBJ1-1
CDR3 DNA: TGTGCCACCAGTGATTTAAGGACCGGGGAGCTGTTTTTT; CDR3 protein: CATSDLRTGELFF; D gene: NA; V gene: TRBV24-1; clone size: NA; J gene: TRBJ2-2
CDR3 DNA: TGTGCCAGCAGCCCCTTGGGACCGGAGACCCAGTACTTC; CDR3 protein: CASSPLGPETQYF; D gene: NA; V gene: TRBV5-4; clone size: NA; J gene: TRBJ2-5
CDR3 DNA: TGTGCCAGCAGTTCCGGGACAGCCTCAGGGTACGAGCAGTACTTC; CDR3 protein: CASSSGTASGYEQYF; D gene: TRBD1; V gene: TRBV6-6; clone size: NA; J gene: TRBJ2-7
CDR3 DNA: TGTGCCTGGGACATGTCGGGCACTGAAGCTTTCTTT; CDR3 protein: CAWDMSGTEAFF; D gene: NA; V gene: TRBV30; clone size: NA; J gene: TRBJ1-1
CDR3 DNA: TGTGCCAGCAGTCCCGGACTAGCGGAAGAGACCCAGTACTTC; CDR3 protein: CASSPGLAEETQYF; D gene: TRBD2; V gene: TRBV12-3/TRBV12-4; clone size: NA; J gene: TRBJ2-5
CDR3 DNA: TGTGCCACCAGTAAGACTAGCGCAGGAGATACGCAGTATTTT; CDR3 protein: CATSKTSAGDTQYF; D gene: TRBD2; V gene: TRBV24-1; clone size: NA; J gene: TRBJ2-3
CDR3 DNA: TGTGCCAGCAGCTCCCTGACTGAAAACATTCAGTACTTC; CDR3 protein: CASSSLTENIQYF; D gene: NA; V gene: TRBV14; clone size: NA; J gene: TRBJ2-4
CDR3 DNA: TGTGCCAGCAGCGTAGCTTTACAGGGAGGCTACAATGAGCAGTTCTTC; CDR3 protein: CASSVALQGGYNEQFF; D gene: NA; V gene: TRBV9; clone size: NA; J gene: TRBJ2-1
CDR3 DNA: TGTGCCAGCAGCCGGGACACCCTGAGCCACGAGCAGTACTTC; CDR3 protein: CASSRDTLSHEQYF; D gene: NA; V gene: TRBV7-2; clone size: once; J gene: TRBJ2-7
CDR3 DNA: TGTGCCAGCAGCCGGGCTCTGGACTTGTGGGGGACCCAGTACTTC; CDR3 protein: CASSRALDLWGTQYF; D gene: NA; V gene: TRBV9; clone size: NA; J gene: TRBJ2-5
CDR3 DNA: TGCAGCGTTGAGGTTACGGGACAGGGAACAGATACGCAGTATTTT; CDR3 protein: CSVEVTGQGTDTQYF; D gene: TRBD1; V gene: TRBV29-1; clone size: NA; J gene: TRBJ2-3
CDR3 DNA: TGTGCCAGCAGCCACCGGGACAGGGGATATGGCTACACCTTC; CDR3 protein: CASSHRDRGYGYTF; D gene: TRBD1; V gene: TRBV7-9; clone size: NA; J gene: TRBJ1-2
CDR3 DNA: TGTGCCATCAGTGGAATTTCAGATACGCAGTATTTT; CDR3 protein: CAISGISDTQYF; D gene: NA; V gene: TRBV10-3; clone size: NA; J gene: TRBJ2-3
CDR3 DNA: TGTGCCAGCAGCTCCGACGGACTAGCCTACGAGCAGTACTTC; CDR3 protein: CASSSDGLAYEQYF; D gene: TRBD2; V gene: TRBV7-2; clone size: NA; J gene: TRBJ2-7
CDR3 DNA: TGCGCCAGCAGTTTGGCAGGGGGGGCAGAACAGCCCCAGCATTTT; CDR3 protein: CASSLAGGAEQPQHF; D gene: TRBD1; V gene: TRBV4-1; clone size: NA; J gene: TRBJ1-5